These 3 T cell receptor beta chains share one sample of origin, sequenced in a study of shared clonotypes between healthy human individuals. Naive CD8 cells were CD45RO-negative, positively selected for CCR7, excluding terminally differentiated effector memory CD45RA+ cells. Only in-frame clones appear in the TCRdb table, and some are missing; sequencing was by immunoSEQ multiplex PCR. The sample lists about 2 million clones, approximately 95% occurring once. The source material was naive CD8+ T cells sorted from blood. The receptor source for this set is a man aged 18 to 29 in good health.

The V call is TRBV5-8, the J call TRBJ1-1; D not resolved. Deletions cut 5 bases from V and 4 bases from J, with 6 bases between. The CDR3 is 11 amino acids. CDR1 is SGHTS and CDR2 is YDEGEE in the germline V gene. The CDR3 region is CASRVSTEAFF. DNA for the CDR3: TGTGCCAGCAGGGTGAGCACTGAAGCTTTCTTT.

The rearrangement joins TRBV25-1 to TRBJ1-1; the D is unclear. This CDR3 contains 14 residues. The germline CDR1 and CDR2 sequences are MGHDK and SYGVNS. The V end lost 5 bases, the J end lost 1 base, and 11 bases lay between the germline ends. CDR3 loop: CASSSGIWNTEAFF. CDR3 DNA: TGTGCCAGCAGTTCCGGGATCTGGAACACTGAAGCTTTCTTT. Full variable domain (rest looked up from reference TRBV25-1 and TRBJ1-1): EADIYQTPRYLVIGTGKKITLECSQTMGHDKMYWYQQDPGMELHLIHYSYGVNSTEKGDLSSESTVSRIRTEHFPLTLESARPSHTSQYLCASSSGIWNTEAFFGQGTRLTVV.

Details on this clone: The identical CDR3 is also encoded by other nucleotide sequences in the sample. V is TRBV4-3 and J is TRBJ2-2, with 8 bases aligning to TRBD1. From germline, CDR1 is LGHNA and CDR2 YSLEER. This CDR3 comprises 16 residues. The V segment lost 0 bases and the J segment 5 bases; nucleotides outside the gene matches: 5. CDR3 sequence: CASSQDPGGTTGELFF. The DNA of the CDR3 is TGCGCCAGCAGCCAAGACCCAGGGGGCACGACCGGGGAGCTGTTTTTT.